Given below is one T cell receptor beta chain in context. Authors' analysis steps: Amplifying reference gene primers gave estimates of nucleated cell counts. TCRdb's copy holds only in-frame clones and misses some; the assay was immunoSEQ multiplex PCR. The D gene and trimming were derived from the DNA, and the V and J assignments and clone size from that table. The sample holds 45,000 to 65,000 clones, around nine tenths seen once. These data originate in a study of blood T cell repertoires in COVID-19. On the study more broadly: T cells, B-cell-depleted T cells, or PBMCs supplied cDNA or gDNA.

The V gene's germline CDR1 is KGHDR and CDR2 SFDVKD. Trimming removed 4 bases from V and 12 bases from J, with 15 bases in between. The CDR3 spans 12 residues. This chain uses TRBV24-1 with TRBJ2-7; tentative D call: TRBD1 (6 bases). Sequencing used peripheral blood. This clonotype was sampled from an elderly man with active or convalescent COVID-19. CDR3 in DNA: TGTGCCACCAGTGAACCAACAGGGCTTTTGTACTTC. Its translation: CATSEPTGLLYF.